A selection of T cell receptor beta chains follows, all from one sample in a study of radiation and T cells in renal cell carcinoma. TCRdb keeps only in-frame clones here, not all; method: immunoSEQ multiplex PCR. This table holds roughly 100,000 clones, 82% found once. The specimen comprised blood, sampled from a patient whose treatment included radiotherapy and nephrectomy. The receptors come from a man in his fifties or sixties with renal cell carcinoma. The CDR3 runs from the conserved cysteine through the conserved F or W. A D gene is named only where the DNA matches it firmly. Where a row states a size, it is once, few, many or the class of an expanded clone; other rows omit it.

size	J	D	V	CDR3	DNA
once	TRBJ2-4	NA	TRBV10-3	CAISYGKGDIQYF	TGTGCCATCAGTTACGGAAAGGGGGACATTCAGTACTTC
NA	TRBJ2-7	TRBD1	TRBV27	CASSSTGGGEQYF	TGTGCCAGCAGTTCGACAGGGGGCGGCGAGCAGTACTTC
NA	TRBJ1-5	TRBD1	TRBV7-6	CASSPGTGRNQPQHF	TGTGCCAGCAGCCCGGGGACAGGGCGCAATCAGCCCCAGCATTTT
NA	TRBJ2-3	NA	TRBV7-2	CASSPILDGTQYF	TGTGCCAGCAGCCCGATACTTGACGGAACGCAGTATTTT
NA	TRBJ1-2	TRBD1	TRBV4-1	CASSVGQGAVDYGYTF	TGCGCCAGCAGCGTCGGACAGGGGGCCGTTGACTATGGCTACACCTTC
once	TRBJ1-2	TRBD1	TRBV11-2	CASSFPGGGGYTF	TGTGCCAGCAGCTTTCCAGGGGGAGGGGGCTACACCTTC
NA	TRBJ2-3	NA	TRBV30	CAWSALGGGTDTQYF	TGTGCCTGGAGTGCACTGGGAGGTGGCACAGATACGCAGTATTTT
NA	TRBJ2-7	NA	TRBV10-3	CASQGQSRDEQYF	TGTGCTTCCCAGGGGCAATCTAGGGACGAGCAGTACTTC
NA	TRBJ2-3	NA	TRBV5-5	CASSLGGSPTDTQYF	TGTGCCAGCAGCTTGGGCGGTTCTCCCACAGATACGCAGTATTTT
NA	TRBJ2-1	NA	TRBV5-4	CASSLAPRENYNEQFF	TGTGCCAGCAGCTTGGCCCCTCGGGAGAACTACAATGAGCAGTTCTTC
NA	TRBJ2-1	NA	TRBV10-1	CASTNDPTHLQGANEQFF	TGCGCCAGCACTAACGACCCCACCCACCTTCAGGGAGCCAATGAGCAGTTCTTC
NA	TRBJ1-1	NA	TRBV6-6	CASSYVPTRTEAFF	TGTGCCAGCAGTTATGTCCCAACGAGGACTGAAGCTTTCTTT
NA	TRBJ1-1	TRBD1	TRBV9	CASSVAGTGLRLAFF	TGTGCCAGCAGCGTAGCCGGGACAGGGCTAAGATTAGCTTTCTTT
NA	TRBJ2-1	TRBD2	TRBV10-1	CASVGTSGSYEQFF	TGCGCCAGCGTCGGGACTAGCGGGTCCTATGAGCAGTTCTTC
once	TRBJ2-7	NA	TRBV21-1	CASSKYRFVRLTCTSSYEQYF	TGTGCCAGCAGCAAATACCGTTTTGTCAGGCTTACCTGTACCTCTTCCTACGAGCAGTACTTC
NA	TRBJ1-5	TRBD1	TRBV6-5	CASRAGQRQPQHF	TGTGCCAGCAGAGCGGGACAGCGACAGCCCCAGCATTTT
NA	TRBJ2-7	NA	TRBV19	CASSPDPGVSRYEQYF	TGTGCCAGTAGTCCCGATCCAGGGGTGAGTCGCTACGAGCAGTACTTC
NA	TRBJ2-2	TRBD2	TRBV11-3	CASSPSYTGLGIGELFF	TGTGCCAGCAGCCCCTCTTACACGGGACTAGGGATCGGGGAGCTGTTTTTT
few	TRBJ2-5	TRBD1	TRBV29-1	CSVGQAIQETQYF	TGCAGCGTGGGACAGGCGATCCAAGAGACCCAGTACTTC
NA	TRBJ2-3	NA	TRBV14	CASSQSRGWGTDTQYF	TGTGCCAGCAGCCAAAGTCGAGGGTGGGGCACAGATACGCAGTATTTT
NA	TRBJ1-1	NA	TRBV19	CASSTPDSAFF	TGTGCCAGTAGTACCCCCGATTCGGCTTTCTTT
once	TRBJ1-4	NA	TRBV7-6	CASSLVNGATNEKLFF	TGTGCCAGCAGCTTAGTAAACGGAGCAACTAATGAAAAACTGTTTTTT
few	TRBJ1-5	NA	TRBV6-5	CASSWAGGQSAQHF	TGTGCCAGCAGTTGGGCGGGTGGGCAATCAGCCCAGCATTTT
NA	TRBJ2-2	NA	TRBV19	CASSIGRGDTGELFF	TGTGCCAGTAGTATTGGGCGAGGTGACACCGGGGAGCTGTTTTTT